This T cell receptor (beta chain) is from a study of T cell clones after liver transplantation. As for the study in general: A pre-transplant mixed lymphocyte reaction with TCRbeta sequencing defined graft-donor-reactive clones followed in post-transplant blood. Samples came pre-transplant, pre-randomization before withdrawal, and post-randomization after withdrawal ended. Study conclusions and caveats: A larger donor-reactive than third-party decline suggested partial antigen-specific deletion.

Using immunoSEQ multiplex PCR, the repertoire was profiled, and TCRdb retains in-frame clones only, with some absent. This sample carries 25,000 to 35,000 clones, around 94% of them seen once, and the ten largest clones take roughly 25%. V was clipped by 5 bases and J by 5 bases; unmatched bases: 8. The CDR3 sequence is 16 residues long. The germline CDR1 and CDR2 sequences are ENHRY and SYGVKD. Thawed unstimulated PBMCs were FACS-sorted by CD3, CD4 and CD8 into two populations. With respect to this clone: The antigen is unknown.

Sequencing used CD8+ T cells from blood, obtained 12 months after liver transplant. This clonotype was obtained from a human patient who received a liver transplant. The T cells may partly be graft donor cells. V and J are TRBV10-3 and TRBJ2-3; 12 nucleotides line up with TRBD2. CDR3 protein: CAISLPSGRALDTQYF. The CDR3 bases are TGTGCCATCAGTCTCCCTAGCGGGAGGGCCCTAGATACGCAGTATTTT.